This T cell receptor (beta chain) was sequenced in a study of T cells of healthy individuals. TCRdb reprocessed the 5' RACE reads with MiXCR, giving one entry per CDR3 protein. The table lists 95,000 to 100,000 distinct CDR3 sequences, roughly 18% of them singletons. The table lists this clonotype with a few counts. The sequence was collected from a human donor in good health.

This CDR3 is CASSFGTGYPYEQYF. CDR3 in DNA: TGTGCCAGCAGTTTCGGGACAGGGTATCCCTACGAGCAGTACTTC. V and J are TRBV12-3 or TRBV12-4 and TRBJ2-7, with 9 bases that match TRBD1. V was clipped by 3 bases and J by 2 bases; unmatched bases: 5. This CDR3 spans 15 amino acids.